The clone carrying this T cell receptor (beta chain) came up many times. Antigen: not known. These data come from a study of read filtering for tumor transcriptome and immune sequencing. About the research overall: Revised staging placed eight or nine patients in R-ISS I, some 17 in II, six or seven in III. After DNase treatment, RNA was made into whole-transcriptome libraries.

Study-wide results and caveats: This fraction held mixed bone marrow immune cells after CD138-negative sorting.

CDR1 MNHEY and CDR2 SVGAGI come from the germline V gene. The germline V and J ends were trimmed by 8 bases and 3 bases, with 8 bases remaining between them. CDR3 length: 11 amino acids. This library used roughly 400 ng RNA and molecular barcoded adaptors spanning alpha/delta and beta/gamma chains. TCRdb used MiXCR to reprocess the reads, holding one entry per CDR3 protein. The repertoire consists of about 46,000 distinct CDR3 sequences, with 9.5% to 15% occurring once and the leading ten covering less than 15%. The clonotype comes from a donor at least 40 years old with multiple myeloma. This sequence joins TRBV6-5 and TRBJ2-7; D unclear. The sample comprised a population of CD138-negative cells sorted from bone marrow. The CDR3 nucleotides read TGTGCCAGCTGGTCCAACTACGAGCAGTACTTC. This translates into CASWSNYEQYF.